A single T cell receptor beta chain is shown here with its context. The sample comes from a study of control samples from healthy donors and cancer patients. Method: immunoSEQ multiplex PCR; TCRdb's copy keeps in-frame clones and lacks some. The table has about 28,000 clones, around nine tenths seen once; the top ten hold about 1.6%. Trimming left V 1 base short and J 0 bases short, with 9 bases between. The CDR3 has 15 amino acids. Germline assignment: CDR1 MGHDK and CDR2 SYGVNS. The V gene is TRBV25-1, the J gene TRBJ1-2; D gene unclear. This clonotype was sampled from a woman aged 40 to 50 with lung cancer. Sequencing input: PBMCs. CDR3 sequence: CASSESRATNYGYTF. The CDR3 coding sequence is TGTGCCAGCAGTGAATCCCGGGCCACTAACTATGGCTACACCTTC.